Described below is a single TCR beta chain sequence and its context. No antigen is known for it. This entry belongs to a study of cytomegalovirus exposure and HLA in healthy donors. Study-wide results and limits: The study put about 180 TCR beta chains on its list as cytomegalovirus-associated.

The CDR3 length is 15 residues. Trimming cost V 3 bases and J 4 bases; bases outside gene matches: 7. Germline CDR1 reads SGHRS; CDR2 reads YFSETQ. Sequenced by immunoSEQ multiplex PCR; TCRdb stores in-frame clones only, minus some. This table holds about 120,000 clones, approximately 88% found once. Sequenced material: PBMCs. The chain combines TRBV5-1 with TRBJ1-2, with 9 bases matching TRBD1. The source is a man in his late teens or twenties in good health and CMV-seronegative. Here the CDR3 DNA reads TGCGCCAGCAGCTCAGGGACAGGGACGGCCTATGGCTACACCTTC. Residues: CASSSGTGTAYGYTF. Full variable domain (missing parts from reference TRBV5-1 and TRBJ1-2): KAGVTQTPRYLIKTRGQQVTLSCSPISGHRSVSWYQQTPGQGLQFLFEYFSETQRNKGNFPGRFSGRQFSNSRSEMNVSTLELGDSALYLCASSSGTGTAYGYTFGSGTRLTVV.